This TCR beta chain emerged from a study of naive and memory T cell subsets. Findings of the study overall: Expression changes during T cell differentiation may affect RNA-based TCR counts. Naive repertoires, especially CD8, held a few larger clonotypes, possibly memory cells re-expressing CD45RA.

Trimming took 6 bases from V and 8 from J, leaving 11 bases between them. The CDR3 is 11 amino acids. Germline lookup yields CDR1 SQVTM and CDR2 ANQGSEA. Two oligonucleotides, mixed equimolar, formed the beta constant-region primer covering TRBC1 and TRBC2. Nested alpha and beta constant-region primers with the SP2 primer drove four PCR rounds on ligated cDNA. A 12-nucleotide UMI and the SP2 primer were added to the cDNA 3' end by oligonucleotide ligation. TCRdb called the UMI-ligation and nested PCR reads again in MiXCR, with one record for every CDR3 protein. The data show 85,000 to 130,000 distinct CDR3 sequences, with 13% to 15% seen just once and 2.8% held by the top ten. This clonotype was observed at least ten times. What it binds is unknown.

The specimen sequenced was naive CD8+ T cells from blood. The TCR originated in a human donor in good health. V and J are TRBV29-1 and TRBJ2-1; perhaps TRBD2 as D (6 bases). The CDR3 DNA reads TGCAGCGTCTCCTGGGGGGATGAGCAGTTCTTC. Protein product: CSVSWGDEQFF.